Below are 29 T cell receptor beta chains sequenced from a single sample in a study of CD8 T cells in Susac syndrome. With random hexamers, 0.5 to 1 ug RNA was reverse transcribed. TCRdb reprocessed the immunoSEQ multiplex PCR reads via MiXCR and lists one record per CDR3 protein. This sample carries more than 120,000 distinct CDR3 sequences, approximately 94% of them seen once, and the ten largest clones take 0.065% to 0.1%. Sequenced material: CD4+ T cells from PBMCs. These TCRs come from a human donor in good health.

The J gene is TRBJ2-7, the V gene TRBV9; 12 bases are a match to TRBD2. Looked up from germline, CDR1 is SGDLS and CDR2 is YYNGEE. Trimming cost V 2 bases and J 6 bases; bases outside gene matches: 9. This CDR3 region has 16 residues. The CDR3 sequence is CASSVRLAGELREQYF. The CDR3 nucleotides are TGTGCCAGCAGCGTCCGACTAGCGGGAGAGTTGCGCGAGCAGTACTTC. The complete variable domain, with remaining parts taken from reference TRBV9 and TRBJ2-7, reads DSGVTQTPKHLITATGQRVTLRCSPRSGDLSVYWYQQSLDQGLQFLIQYYNGEERAKGNILERFSAQQFPDLHSELNLSSLELGDSALYFCASSVRLAGELREQYFGPGTRLTVT.

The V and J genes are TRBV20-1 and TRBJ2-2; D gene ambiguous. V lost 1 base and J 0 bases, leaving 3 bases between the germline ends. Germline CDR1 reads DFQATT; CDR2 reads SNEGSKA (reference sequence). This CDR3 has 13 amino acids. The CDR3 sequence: CSARVPNTGELFF. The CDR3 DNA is TGCAGTGCTAGAGTTCCGAACACCGGGGAGCTGTTTTTT.

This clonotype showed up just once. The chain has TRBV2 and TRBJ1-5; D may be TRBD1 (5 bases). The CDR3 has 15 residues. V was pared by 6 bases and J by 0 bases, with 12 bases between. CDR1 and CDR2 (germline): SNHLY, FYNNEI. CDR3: CASSGTVNSNQPQHF. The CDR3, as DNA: TGTGCCAGCAGCGGGACTGTAAATAGCAATCAGCCCCAGCATTTT.

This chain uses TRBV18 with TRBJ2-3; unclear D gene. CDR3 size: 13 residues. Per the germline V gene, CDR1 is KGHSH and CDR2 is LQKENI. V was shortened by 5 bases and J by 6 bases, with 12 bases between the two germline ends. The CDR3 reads CASSSLYGDTQYF. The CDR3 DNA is TGTGCCAGCTCATCGTTATACGGGGATACGCAGTATTTT.

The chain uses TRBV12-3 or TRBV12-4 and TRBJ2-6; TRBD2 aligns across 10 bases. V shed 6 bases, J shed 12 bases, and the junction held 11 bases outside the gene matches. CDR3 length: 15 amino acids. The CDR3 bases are TGTGCCAGCAGACTAGCGGGGCCTTCTCTTGGCGTCCTGACTTTC. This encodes CASRLAGPSLGVLTF.

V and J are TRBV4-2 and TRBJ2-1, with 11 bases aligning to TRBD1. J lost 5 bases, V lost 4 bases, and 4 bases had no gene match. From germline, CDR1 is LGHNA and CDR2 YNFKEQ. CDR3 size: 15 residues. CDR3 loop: CASSPDRGQNNEQFF. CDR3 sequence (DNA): TGTGCCAGCAGCCCGGACAGGGGGCAAAACAATGAGCAGTTCTTC.

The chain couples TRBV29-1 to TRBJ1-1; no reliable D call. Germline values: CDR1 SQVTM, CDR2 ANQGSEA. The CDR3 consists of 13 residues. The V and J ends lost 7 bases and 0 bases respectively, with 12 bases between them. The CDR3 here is CSALAFMNTEAFF. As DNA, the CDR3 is TGCAGCGCCCTGGCGTTCATGAACACTGAAGCTTTCTTT. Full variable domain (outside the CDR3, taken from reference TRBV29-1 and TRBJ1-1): SAVISQKPSRDICQRGTSLTIQCQVDSQVTMMFWYRQQPGQSLTLIATANQGSEATYESGFVIDKFPISRPNLTFSTLTVSNMSPEDSSIYLCSALAFMNTEAFFGQGTRLTVV.

The CDR3 nucleotides are TGCGCCAGCATGGAGGGAAGCACCGGGGAGCTGTTTTTT. It is translated as CASMEGSTGELFF. This rearrangement joins TRBV5-1 to TRBJ2-2; D perhaps matches TRBD2 (6 bases). Trimming pared 6 bases from V and 4 bases from J, leaving 10 bases between. There are 13 residues in the CDR3. The germline V gene has CDR1 SGHRS and CDR2 YFSETQ.

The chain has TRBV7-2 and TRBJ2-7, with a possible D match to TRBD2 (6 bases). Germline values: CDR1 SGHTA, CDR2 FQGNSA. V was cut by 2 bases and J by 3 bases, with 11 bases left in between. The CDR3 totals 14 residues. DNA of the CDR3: TGTGCCAGCAGCTTATGGCGGGACCACTACGAGCAGTACTTC. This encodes CASSLWRDHYEQYF.

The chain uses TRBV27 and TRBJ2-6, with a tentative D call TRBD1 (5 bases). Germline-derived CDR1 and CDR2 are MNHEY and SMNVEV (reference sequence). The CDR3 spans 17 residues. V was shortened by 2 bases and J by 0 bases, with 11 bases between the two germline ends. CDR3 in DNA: TGTGCCAGCAGTTTAAAGGGGTCTAGCTCTGGGGCCAACGTCCTGACTTTC. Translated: CASSLKGSSSGANVLTF.

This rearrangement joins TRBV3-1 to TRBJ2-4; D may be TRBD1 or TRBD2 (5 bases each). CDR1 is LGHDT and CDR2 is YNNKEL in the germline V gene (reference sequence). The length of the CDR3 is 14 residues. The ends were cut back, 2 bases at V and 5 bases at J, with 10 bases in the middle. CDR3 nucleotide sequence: TGTGCCAGCAGCCAACGTCAGGGAGAAAACATTCAGTACTTC. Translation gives CASSQRQGENIQYF.

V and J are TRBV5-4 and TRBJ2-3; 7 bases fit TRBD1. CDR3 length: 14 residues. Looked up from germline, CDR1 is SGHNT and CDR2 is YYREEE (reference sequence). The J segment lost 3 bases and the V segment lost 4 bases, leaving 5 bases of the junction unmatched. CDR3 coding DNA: TGTGCCAGCAGCCCGGGACAGTGGACAGATACGCAGTATTTT. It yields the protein CASSPGQWTDTQYF.

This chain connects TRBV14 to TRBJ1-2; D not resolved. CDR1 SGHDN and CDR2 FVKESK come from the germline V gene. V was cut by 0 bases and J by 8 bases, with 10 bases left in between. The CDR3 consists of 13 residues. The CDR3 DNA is TGTGCCAGCAGCCAAGAGATGGCAGGAGGCTACACCTTC. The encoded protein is CASSQEMAGGYTF.

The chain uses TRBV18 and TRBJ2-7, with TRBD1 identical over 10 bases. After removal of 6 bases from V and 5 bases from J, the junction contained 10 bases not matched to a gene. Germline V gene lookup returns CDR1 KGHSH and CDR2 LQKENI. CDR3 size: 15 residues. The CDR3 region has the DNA TGTGCCAGCTCCGCCGGGACAGGGGTAATCGACGAGCAGTACTTC. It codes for CASSAGTGVIDEQYF.

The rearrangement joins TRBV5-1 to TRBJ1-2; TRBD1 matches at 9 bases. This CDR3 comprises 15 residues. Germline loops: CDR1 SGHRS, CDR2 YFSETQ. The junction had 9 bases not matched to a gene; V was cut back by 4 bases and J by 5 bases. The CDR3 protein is CASSTGTGLGYGYTF. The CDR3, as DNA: TGCGCCAGCAGCACCGGGACAGGGTTAGGGTATGGCTACACCTTC.

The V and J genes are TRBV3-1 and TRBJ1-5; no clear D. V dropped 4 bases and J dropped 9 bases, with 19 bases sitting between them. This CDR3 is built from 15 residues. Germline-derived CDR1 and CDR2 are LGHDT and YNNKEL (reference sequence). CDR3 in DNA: TGTGCCAGCAGCCCTACGACCCCAAAACGAGCGCCCCAGCATTTT. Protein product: CASSPTTPKRAPQHF.

The CDR3: CASSQSAGTGSQPQHF. The DNA for the CDR3 is TGTGCCAGCAGCCAATCCGCGGGGACAGGGTCCCAGCCCCAGCATTTT. The V call is TRBV3-1, the J call TRBJ1-5; TRBD1 matches 9 bases. J was trimmed by 7 bases and V by 2 bases; bases with no gene match: 9. Germline values: CDR1 LGHDT, CDR2 YNNKEL (reference sequence). The CDR3 contains 16 residues.

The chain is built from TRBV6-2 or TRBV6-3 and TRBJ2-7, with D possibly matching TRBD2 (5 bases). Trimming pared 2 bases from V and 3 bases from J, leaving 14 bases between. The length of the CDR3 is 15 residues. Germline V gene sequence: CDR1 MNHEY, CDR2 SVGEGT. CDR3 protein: CASSYGGGGFYEQYF. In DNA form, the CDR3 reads TGTGCCAGCAGTTACGGCGGCGGAGGCTTCTACGAGCAGTACTTC.

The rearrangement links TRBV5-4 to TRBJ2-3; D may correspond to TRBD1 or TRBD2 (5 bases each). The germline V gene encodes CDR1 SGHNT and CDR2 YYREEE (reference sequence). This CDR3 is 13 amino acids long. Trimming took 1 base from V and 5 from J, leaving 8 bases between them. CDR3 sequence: CASSLNGGDTQYF. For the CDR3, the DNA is TGTGCCAGCAGCTTGAATGGGGGAGATACGCAGTATTTT.

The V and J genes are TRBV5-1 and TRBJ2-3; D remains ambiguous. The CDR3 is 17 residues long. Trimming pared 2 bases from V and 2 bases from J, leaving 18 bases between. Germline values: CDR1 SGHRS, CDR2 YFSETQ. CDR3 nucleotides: TGCGCCAGCAGCTTTGCAGGTCTCTTAGTCGTCACAGATACGCAGTATTTT. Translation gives CASSFAGLLVVTDTQYF.

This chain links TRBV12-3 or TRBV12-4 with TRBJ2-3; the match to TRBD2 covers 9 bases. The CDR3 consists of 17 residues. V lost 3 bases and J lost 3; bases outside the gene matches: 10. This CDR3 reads CASSFVAGGFRTDTQYF. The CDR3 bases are TGTGCCAGCAGTTTCGTGGCGGGAGGGTTTAGAACAGATACGCAGTATTTT.

The CDR3 coding sequence is TGTGCCAGCTGCGATATGTCTGGAAACACCATATATTTT. Protein: CASCDMSGNTIYF. This chain links TRBV28 with TRBJ1-3; D uncertain. Trimming pared 8 bases from V and 1 base from J, leaving 9 bases between. The CDR3 is made up of 13 amino acids. The V gene's germline CDR1 is MDHEN and CDR2 SYDVKM. Drawing the rest from reference TRBV28 and TRBJ1-3, the complete variable domain is DVKVTQSSRYLVKRTGEKVFLECVQDMDHENMFWYRQDPGLGLRLIYFSYDVKMKEKGDIPEGYSVSREKKERFSLILESASTNQTSMYLCASCDMSGNTIYFGEGSWLTVV.

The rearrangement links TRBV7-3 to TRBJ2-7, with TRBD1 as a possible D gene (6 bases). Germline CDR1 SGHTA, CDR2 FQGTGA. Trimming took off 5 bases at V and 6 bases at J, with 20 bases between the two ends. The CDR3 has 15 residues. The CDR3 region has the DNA TGTGCCAGCAGCCTTTACCCCGGGACACTGGGCGAGCAGTACTTC. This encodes CASSLYPGTLGEQYF.

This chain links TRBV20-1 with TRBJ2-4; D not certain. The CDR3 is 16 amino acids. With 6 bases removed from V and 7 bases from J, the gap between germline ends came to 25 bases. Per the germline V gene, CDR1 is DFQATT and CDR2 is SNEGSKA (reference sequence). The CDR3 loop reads CSANTGPARPENIQYF. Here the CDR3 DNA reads TGCAGTGCCAATACCGGACCGGCACGGCCGGAGAACATTCAGTACTTC.

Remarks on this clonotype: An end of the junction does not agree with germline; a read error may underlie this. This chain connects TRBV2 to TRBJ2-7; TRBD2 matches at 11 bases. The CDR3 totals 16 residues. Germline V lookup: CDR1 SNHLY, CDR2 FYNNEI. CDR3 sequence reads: CANSGGMGLADYEQYF. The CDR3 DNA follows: TGTGCCAACAGTGGGGGCATGGGACTAGCGGATTACGAGCAGTACTTC.

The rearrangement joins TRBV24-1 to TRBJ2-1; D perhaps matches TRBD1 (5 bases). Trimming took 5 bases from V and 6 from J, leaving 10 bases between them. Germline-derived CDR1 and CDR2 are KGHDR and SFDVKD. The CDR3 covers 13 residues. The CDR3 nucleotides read TGTGCCACCAGTGCGCAGGGTGGCAATGAGCAGTTCTTC. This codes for CATSAQGGNEQFF.

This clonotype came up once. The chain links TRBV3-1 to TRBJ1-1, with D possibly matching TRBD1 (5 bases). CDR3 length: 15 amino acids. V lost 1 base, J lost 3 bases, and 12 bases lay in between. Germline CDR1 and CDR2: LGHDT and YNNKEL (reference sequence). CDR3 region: CASSQAPGGYTEAFF. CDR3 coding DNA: TGTGCCAGCAGCCAAGCCCCCGGGGGGTACACTGAAGCTTTCTTT.

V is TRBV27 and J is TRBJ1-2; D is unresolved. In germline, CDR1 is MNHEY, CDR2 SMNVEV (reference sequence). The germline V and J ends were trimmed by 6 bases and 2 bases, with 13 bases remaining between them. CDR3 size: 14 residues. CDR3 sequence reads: CASRPTVRNYGYTF. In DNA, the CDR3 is TGTGCCAGCAGGCCGACGGTGCGGAACTATGGCTACACCTTC.

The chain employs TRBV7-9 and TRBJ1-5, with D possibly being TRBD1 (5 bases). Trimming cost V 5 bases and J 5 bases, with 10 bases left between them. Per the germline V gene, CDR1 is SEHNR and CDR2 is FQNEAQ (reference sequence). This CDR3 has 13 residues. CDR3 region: CASSLGAHQPQHF. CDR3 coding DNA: TGTGCCAGCAGCCTCGGGGCTCATCAGCCCCAGCATTTT.